The rows below give T cell receptor beta chains drawn from one sample of a study of OX40 agonist ivuxolimab in advanced cancers. The table came from immunoSEQ multiplex PCR; TCRdb's copy has only in-frame clones and leaves some out. The sample includes approximately 16,000 clones, 70% to 90% of them seen just once. The sample was CD4+ or CD8+ T cells sorted from blood, taken in a trial of the OX40 agonist ivuxolimab. All receptors derive from an adult with an advanced solid tumor such as melanoma, head and neck, liver or kidney cancer. CDR3s include the opening cysteine and the closing phenylalanine or tryptophan. The D gene is left open where the match is weak. Clone size is stated in some rows and not others, as once, few, many or a class when expanded.

j_gene,v_gene,abundance,d_gene,CDR3aa,CDR3nt
TRBJ2-7,TRBV28,.,.,CASSPTRVGYEQYF,TGTGCCAGCAGTCCTACTCGAGTGGGGTACGAGCAGTACTTC
TRBJ1-5,TRBV2,few,TRBD1,CASRGRGQQPQHF,TGTGCCAGCAGGGGCAGGGGGCAACAGCCCCAGCATTTT
TRBJ1-5,TRBV2,.,.,CASSEPGRANQPQHF,TGTGCCAGCAGTGAACCAGGGAGAGCCAATCAGCCCCAGCATTTT
TRBJ2-2,TRBV9,.,.,CASSVRRKTPNTGELFF,TGTGCCAGCAGCGTCCGTAGGAAGACCCCGAACACCGGGGAGCTGTTTTTT
TRBJ2-1,TRBV11-3,.,TRBD2,CASSLDSSGSSYNEQFF,TGTGCCAGCAGCTTGGATTCTAGCGGGAGCTCCTACAATGAGCAGTTCTTC
TRBJ2-5,TRBV9,.,TRBD1,CASSPTGTVRRETQYF,TGTGCCAGCAGCCCCACCGGGACAGTGAGGCGCGAGACCCAGTACTTC
TRBJ2-7,TRBV29-1,.,.,CSVDLSDTYEQYF,TGCAGCGTTGATTTGTCAGATACCTACGAGCAGTACTTC
TRBJ2-3,TRBV7-9,.,.,CATVPQGDTQYF,TGTGCCACGGTTCCTCAGGGCGATACGCAGTATTTT
TRBJ1-3,TRBV6-1,.,TRBD1,CASSALTGSGNTIYF,TGTGCCAGCAGTGCGTTGACAGGGAGTGGAAACACCATATATTTT
TRBJ2-7,TRBV4-1,.,.,CASSQGRSYEQYF,TGCGCCAGCAGCCAAGGCAGGAGCTACGAGCAGTACTTC
TRBJ2-7,TRBV11-2,.,.,CASSQGDEQYF,TGTGCCAGCAGCCAAGGGGACGAGCAGTACTTC
TRBJ1-2,TRBV28,.,.,CASTLGVGFYGYTF,TGTGCCAGCACCTTAGGGGTGGGGTTCTATGGCTACACCTTC